This T cell receptor beta chain comes out of a study of CD8 T cells in ankylosing spondylitis. Findings and caveats of the study: There was reportedly significant enrichment of clones that were disease-linked in matched ankylosing spondylitis synovial fluid. Researchers report that disease-linked clones proved CD8+ and relatively rare in peripheral blood. What seemed typical of ankylosing spondylitis blood was a TCR beta motif built from eight highly homologous variants. Earlier work had already found some motif variants in reactive arthritis synovial fluid and blood.

This clonotype was seen ten or more times. Its specificity is not known. Via MiXCR, TCRdb re-called the 5' RACE reads, giving one row per CDR3 protein. The sample shows tens of thousands of distinct CDR3 sequences, roughly 5.2% of them seen only once. The CDR3 runs 14 residues. The chain is built from TRBV21-1 and TRBJ2-2; the table's D call, TRBD1, has no DNA check behind it. TRBV21-1 is a recognized pseudogene. The TCR was taken from a male donor with ankylosing spondylitis or in good health (not recorded which). The sequencing sample was made of blood, either unsorted or a sorted T cell fraction (not recorded which). The CDR3: CASIVDRGTGELFF. The CDR3 bases are TGTGCCAGCATCGTGGACAGGGGAACCGGGGAGCTGTTTTTT.